What follows describes a single TCR beta chain. The antigen is undetermined. The primer mix had 60 Vbeta and 13 Jbeta primers. Clones were sequenced by immunoSEQ multiplex PCR, and TCRdb holds only the in-frame ones, with some missing. Here the sample spans 150,000 to 200,000 clones, under 80% being singletons. The data derive from a study of cytomegalovirus exposure and HLA in healthy donors. Findings and limits, study-wide: Clonal expansion, a later analysis showed, was greater in HLA-associated TCR beta chains than in equally common others.

Losses at the gene ends were 7 bases for V and 3 bases for J; bases not matched to a gene: 4. This CDR3 is 14 amino acids long. Germline values: CDR1 SQVTM, CDR2 ANQGSEA. This TCR was sampled from a man aged 35 to 55 in good health and CMV-seronegative. This sequence joins TRBV29-1 and TRBJ2-2; TRBD2 aligns across 11 bases. Sequenced sample: PBMCs. The CDR3 loop reads CSGRGLADTGELFF. The CDR3 nucleotides are TGCAGCGGGAGGGGACTAGCGGACACCGGGGAGCTGTTTTTT.